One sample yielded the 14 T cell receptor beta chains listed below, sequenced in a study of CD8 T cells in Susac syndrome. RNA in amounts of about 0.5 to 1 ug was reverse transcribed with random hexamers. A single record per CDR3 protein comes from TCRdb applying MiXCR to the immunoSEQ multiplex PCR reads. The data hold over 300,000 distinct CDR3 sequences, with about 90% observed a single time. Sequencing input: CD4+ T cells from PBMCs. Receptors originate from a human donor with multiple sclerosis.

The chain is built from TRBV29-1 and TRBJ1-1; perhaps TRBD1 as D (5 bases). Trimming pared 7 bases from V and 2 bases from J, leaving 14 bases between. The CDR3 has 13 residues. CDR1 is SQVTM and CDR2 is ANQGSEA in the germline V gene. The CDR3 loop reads CSGSGRRNTEAFF. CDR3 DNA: TGCAGCGGATCGGGACGGCGTAACACTGAAGCTTTCTTT.

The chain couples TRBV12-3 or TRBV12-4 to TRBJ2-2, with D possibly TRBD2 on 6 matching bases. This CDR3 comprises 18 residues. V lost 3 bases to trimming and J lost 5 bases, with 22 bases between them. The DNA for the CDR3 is TGTGCCAGCAGTTTCTCTGGGGCGGGGCTAGCGAGAACCGGGGAGCTGTTTTTT. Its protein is CASSFSGAGLARTGELFF.

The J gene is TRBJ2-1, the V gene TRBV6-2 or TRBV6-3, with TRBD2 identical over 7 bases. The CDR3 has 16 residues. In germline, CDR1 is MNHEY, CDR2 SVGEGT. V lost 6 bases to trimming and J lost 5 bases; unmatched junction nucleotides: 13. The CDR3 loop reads CASSSSTSSLNNEQFF. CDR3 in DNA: TGTGCCAGCAGCTCGTCGACTAGCTCGTTGAACAATGAGCAGTTCTTC.

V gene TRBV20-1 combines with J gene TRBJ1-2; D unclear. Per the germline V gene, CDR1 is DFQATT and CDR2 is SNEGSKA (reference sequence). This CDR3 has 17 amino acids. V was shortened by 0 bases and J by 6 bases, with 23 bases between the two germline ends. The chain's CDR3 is CSARDRGLQTPADGYTF. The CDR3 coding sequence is TGCAGTGCTAGAGATCGTGGACTACAGACCCCAGCGGATGGCTACACCTTC.

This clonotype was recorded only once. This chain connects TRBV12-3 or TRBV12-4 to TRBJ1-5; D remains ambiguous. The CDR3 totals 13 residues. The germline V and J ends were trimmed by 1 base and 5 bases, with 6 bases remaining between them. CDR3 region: CASSLDGHQPQHF. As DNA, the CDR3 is TGTGCCAGCAGTTTAGATGGGCATCAGCCCCAGCATTTT.

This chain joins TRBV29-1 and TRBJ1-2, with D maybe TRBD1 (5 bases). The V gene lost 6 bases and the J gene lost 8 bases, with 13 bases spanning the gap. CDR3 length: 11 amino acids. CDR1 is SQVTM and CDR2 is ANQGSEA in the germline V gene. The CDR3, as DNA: TGCAGCGTGGGGACTGTCCGGGGCTACACCTTC. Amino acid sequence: CSVGTVRGYTF.

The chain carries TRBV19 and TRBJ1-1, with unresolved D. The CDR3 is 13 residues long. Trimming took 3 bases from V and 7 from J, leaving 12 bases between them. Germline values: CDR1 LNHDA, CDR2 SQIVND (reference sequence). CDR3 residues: CASSIGYSFEAFF. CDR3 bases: TGTGCCAGTAGTATTGGTTACAGCTTTGAAGCTTTCTTT. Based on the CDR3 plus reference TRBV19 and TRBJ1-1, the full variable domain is DGGITQSPKYLFRKEGQNVTLSCEQNLNHDAMYWYRQDPGQGLRLIYYSQIVNDFQKGDIAEGYSVSREKKESFPLTVTSAQKNPTAFYLCASSIGYSFEAFFGQGTRLTVV.

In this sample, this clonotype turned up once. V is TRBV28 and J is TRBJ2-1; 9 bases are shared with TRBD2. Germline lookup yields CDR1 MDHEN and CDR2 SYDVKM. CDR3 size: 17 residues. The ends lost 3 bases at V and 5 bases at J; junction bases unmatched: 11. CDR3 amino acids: CASSFPLGGRANNEQFF. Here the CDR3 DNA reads TGTGCCAGCAGTTTTCCCTTGGGCGGGAGGGCCAACAATGAGCAGTTCTTC.

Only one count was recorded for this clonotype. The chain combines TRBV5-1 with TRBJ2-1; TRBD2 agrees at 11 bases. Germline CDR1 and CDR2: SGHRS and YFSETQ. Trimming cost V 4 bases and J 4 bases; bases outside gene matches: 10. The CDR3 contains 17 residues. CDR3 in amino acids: CASSPPHLAGGYNEQFF. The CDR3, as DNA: TGCGCCAGCAGCCCTCCACACCTAGCGGGGGGATACAATGAGCAGTTCTTC. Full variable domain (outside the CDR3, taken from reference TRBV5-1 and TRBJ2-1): KAGVTQTPRYLIKTRGQQVTLSCSPISGHRSVSWYQQTPGQGLQFLFEYFSETQRNKGNFPGRFSGRQFSNSRSEMNVSTLELGDSALYLCASSPPHLAGGYNEQFFGPGTRLTVL.

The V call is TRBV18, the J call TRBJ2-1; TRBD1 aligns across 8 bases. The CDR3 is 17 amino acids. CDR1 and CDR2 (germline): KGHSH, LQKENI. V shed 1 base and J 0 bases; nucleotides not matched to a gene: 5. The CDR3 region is CASSPLNRGTSYNEQFF. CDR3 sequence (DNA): TGTGCCAGCTCACCACTGAACAGGGGGACCTCCTACAATGAGCAGTTCTTC.

This chain's CDR3 is CASSPSENNEAFF. The DNA for the CDR3 is TGTGCCAGCTCACCCTCAGAAAATAATGAAGCTTTCTTT. The chain links TRBV18 to TRBJ1-1, with D uncertain. The CDR3 consists of 13 residues. V was cut by 3 bases and J by 7 bases, with 12 bases left in between. Germline CDR1 KGHSH, CDR2 LQKENI.

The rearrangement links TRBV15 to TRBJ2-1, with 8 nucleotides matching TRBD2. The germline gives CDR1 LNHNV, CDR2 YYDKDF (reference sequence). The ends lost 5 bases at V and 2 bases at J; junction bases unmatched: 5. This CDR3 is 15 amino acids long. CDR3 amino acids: CATSVGGGTYNEQFF. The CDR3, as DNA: TGTGCCACCAGCGTCGGGGGGGGGACCTACAATGAGCAGTTCTTC.

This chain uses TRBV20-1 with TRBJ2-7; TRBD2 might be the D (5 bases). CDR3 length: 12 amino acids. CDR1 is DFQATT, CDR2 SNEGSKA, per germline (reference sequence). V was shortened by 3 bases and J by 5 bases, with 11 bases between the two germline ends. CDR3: CSARLARHEQYF. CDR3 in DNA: TGCAGTGCTAGGCTAGCCAGACACGAGCAGTACTTC.

The CDR3 DNA follows: TGTGCCAGCAACGGGGCAGGGTCAAGCTCCTACGAGCAGTACTTC. Its translation is CASNGAGSSSYEQYF. The chain recombines TRBV6-2 or TRBV6-3 with TRBJ2-7; D could derive from TRBD1 or TRBD2 (5 bases each). CDR1 is MNHEY and CDR2 is SVGEGT in the germline V gene. V lost 7 bases and J lost 0, with 16 bases in between. The CDR3 length is 15 residues.